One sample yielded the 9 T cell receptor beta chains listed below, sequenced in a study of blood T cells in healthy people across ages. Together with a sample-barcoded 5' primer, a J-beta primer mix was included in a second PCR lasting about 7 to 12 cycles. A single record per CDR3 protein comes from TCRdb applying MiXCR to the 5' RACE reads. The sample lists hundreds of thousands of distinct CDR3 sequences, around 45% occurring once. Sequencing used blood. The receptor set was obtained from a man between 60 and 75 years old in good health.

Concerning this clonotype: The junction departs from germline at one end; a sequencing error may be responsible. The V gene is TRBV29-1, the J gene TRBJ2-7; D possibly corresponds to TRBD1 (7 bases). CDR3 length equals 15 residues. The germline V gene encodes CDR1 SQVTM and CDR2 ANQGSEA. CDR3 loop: CSVEVAGTASSEQYF. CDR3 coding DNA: TGCAGCGTTGAGGTGGCGGGGACAGCTTCCTCCGAGCAGTACTTC.

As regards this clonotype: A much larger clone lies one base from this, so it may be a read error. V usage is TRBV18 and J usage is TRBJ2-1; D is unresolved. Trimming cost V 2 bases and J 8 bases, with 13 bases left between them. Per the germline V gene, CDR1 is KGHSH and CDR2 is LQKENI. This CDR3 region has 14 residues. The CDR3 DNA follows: TGTGCCAGCTCACCAGGGCAGGTAAACGATGAGCAGTTCTTC. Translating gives CASSPGQVNDEQFF. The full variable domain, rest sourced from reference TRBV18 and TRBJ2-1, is NAGVMQNPRHLVRRRGQEARLRCSPMKGHSHVYWYRQLPEEGLKFMVYLQKENIIDESGMPKERFSAEFPKEGPSILRIQQVVRGDSAAYFCASSPGQVNDEQFFGPGTRLTVL.

The CDR3 reads CASSPGQGTDGYTF. CDR3 bases: TGCGCCAGCAGCCCCGGACAGGGGACAGATGGCTACACCTTC. The chain is built from TRBV5-1 and TRBJ1-2; TRBD1 agrees at 9 bases. The CDR3 totals 14 residues. Trimming took 4 bases from V and 6 from J; bases not matched to a gene: 7. The germline V gene has CDR1 SGHRS and CDR2 YFSETQ.

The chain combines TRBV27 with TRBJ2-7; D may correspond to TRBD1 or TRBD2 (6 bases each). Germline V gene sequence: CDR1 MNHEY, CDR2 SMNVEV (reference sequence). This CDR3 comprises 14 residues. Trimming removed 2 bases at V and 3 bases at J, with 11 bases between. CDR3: CASSLEKGGYEQYF. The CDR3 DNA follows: TGTGCCAGCAGTTTAGAGAAGGGGGGCTACGAGCAGTACTTC.

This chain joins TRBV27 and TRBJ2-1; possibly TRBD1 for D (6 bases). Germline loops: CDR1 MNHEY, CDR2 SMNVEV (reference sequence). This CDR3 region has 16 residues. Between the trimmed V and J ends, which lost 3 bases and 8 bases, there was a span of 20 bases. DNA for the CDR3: TGTGCCAGCAGTTTTGATTTGGACAGAGTCGTCGATGAGCAGTTCTTC. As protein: CASSFDLDRVVDEQFF.

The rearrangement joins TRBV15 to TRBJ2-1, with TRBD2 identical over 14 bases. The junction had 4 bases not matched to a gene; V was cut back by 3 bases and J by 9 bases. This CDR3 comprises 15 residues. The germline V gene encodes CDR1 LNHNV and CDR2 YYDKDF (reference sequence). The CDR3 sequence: CATSSRLAGGVEQFF. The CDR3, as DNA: TGTGCCACCAGCAGCAGACTAGCGGGGGGGGTTGAGCAGTTCTTC.

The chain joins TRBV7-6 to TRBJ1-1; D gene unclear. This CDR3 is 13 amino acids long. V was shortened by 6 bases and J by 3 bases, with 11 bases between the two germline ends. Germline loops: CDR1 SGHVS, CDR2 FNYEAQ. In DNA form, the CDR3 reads TGTGCCAGCAGTCCAATTCCGGACACTGAAGCTTTCTTT. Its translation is CASSPIPDTEAFF.

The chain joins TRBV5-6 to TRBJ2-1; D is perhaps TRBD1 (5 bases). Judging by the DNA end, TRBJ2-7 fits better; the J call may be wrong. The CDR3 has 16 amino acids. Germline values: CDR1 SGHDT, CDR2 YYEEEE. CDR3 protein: CASSPQGGVPYNEQYF. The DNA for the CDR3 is TGTGCCAGCAGCCCCCAGGGTGGCGTTCCCTACAATGAGCAGTACTTC.

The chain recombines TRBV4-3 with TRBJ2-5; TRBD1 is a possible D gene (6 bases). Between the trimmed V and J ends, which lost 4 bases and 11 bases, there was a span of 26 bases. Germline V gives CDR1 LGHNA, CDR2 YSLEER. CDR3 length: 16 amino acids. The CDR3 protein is CASSRQTQGSYNEQYF. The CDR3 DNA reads TGCGCCAGCAGCCGACAGACACAGGGCTCCTACAATGAGCAGTACTTC.